This entry concerns a single T cell receptor (beta chain). Assay used: immunoSEQ multiplex PCR; TCRdb lists only in-frame clones, some missing. The sample carries over 250,000 clones, approximately 85% recorded once. The data originate from a study of blood T cell repertoires in COVID-19. The sequenced sample consisted of peripheral blood. This receptor was obtained from a woman between 70 and 85 years old with acute or convalescent COVID-19.

CDR3 in amino acids: CASIARDPGELFF. CDR3 coding DNA: TGTGCCAGCATTGCTCGAGATCCCGGGGAGCTGTTTTTT. The chain uses TRBV6-5 and TRBJ2-2; D gene ambiguous. The CDR3 consists of 13 residues. V shed 7 bases and J shed 6 bases, with 12 bases lying between them. Germline V lookup: CDR1 MNHEY, CDR2 SVGAGI.